This entry describes one T cell receptor beta chain. Antigen: not known. The protocol was immunoSEQ multiplex PCR, while the TCRdb copy is restricted to in-frame clones and leaves out a portion. This sample has more than 90,000 clones, with roughly 90% found just once. Germline V gives CDR1 SGHTS, CDR2 YDEGEE. CDR3 length: 17 amino acids. V lost 0 bases and J lost 0, with 15 bases in between. This sample is drawn from a study of T cell responses to AZD1222 COVID-19 vaccine. Study-level results: There were vaccine-associated CD4 TCRs across spike, dominant at 160-218 and 743-854. Compared with day 0, the breadth and depth of the Spike-specific TCR repertoire rose significantly after two doses of AZD1222.

This clonotype was sampled from an adult who received the AZD1222 COVID-19 vaccine. The chain has TRBV5-8 and TRBJ1-1; the D is unclear. The sequenced sample was peripheral blood, obtained 28 days after the second AZD1222 dose. For the CDR3, the DNA is TGTGCCAGCAGCTTGGCGAGGCAGACCAACATGAACACTGAAGCTTTCTTT. It is translated as CASSLARQTNMNTEAFF.